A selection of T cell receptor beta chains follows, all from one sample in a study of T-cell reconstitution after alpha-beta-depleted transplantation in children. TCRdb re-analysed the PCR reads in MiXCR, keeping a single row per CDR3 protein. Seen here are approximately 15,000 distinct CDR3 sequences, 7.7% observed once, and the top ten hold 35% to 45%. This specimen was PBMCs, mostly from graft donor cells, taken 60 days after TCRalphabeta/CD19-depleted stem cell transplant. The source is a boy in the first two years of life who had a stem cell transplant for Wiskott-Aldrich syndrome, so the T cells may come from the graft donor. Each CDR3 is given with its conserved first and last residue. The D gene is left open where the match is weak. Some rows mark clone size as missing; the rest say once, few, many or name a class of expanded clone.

cdr3_nt: TGTGCCTGGAGTCCACCCAGGGAGAGCAATGAGCAGTTCTTC; cdr3_aa: CAWSPPRESNEQFF; j_call: TRBJ2-1; clone_size: once; d_call: NA; v_call: TRBV30
cdr3_nt: TGCAGTGCTAGAGATGGTCTAGCGGAAGAGACCCAGTACTTC; cdr3_aa: CSARDGLAEETQYF; j_call: TRBJ2-5; clone_size: many; d_call: TRBD2; v_call: TRBV20-1
cdr3_nt: TGCGCCAGCAGCTTGGGACAGGGATCGTCACCCCTCCACTTT; cdr3_aa: CASSLGQGSSPLHF; j_call: TRBJ1-6; clone_size: many; d_call: TRBD1; v_call: TRBV5-1
cdr3_nt: TGCAGTGGCAGATATACCGCGTACAATGAGCAGTTCTTC; cdr3_aa: CSGRYTAYNEQFF; j_call: TRBJ2-1; clone_size: NA; d_call: NA; v_call: TRBV20-1
cdr3_nt: TGTGCCAGCAGCTTAGAATTACGGAGCTCCTATAATTCACCCCTCCACTTT; cdr3_aa: CASSLELRSSYNSPLHF; j_call: TRBJ1-6; clone_size: many; d_call: NA; v_call: TRBV11-2
cdr3_nt: TGTGCCAGCTCACCAGCGGTCGGGTTGGGCGAAAAACTGTTTTTT; cdr3_aa: CASSPAVGLGEKLFF; j_call: TRBJ1-4; clone_size: few; d_call: NA; v_call: TRBV18
cdr3_nt: TGTGCCAGCTCACCACAAGGTGTTTGTCGTGAAAAACTGTTTTTT; cdr3_aa: CASSPQGVCREKLFF; j_call: TRBJ1-4; clone_size: many; d_call: NA; v_call: TRBV18
cdr3_nt: TGTGCCAGCAGCTTAGAAGACAGCCGGCAGTACTTC; cdr3_aa: CASSLEDSRQYF; j_call: TRBJ2-7; clone_size: few; d_call: NA; v_call: TRBV7-9
cdr3_nt: TGCGCCAGCACCCGGACAGTGGGAGAGACCCAGTACTTC; cdr3_aa: CASTRTVGETQYF; j_call: TRBJ2-5; clone_size: once; d_call: NA; v_call: TRBV5-1
cdr3_nt: TGCAGTGAGGGAGGCGGAGGCACAGATACGCAGTATTTT; cdr3_aa: CSEGGGGTDTQYF; j_call: TRBJ2-3; clone_size: few; d_call: NA; v_call: TRBV20-1
cdr3_nt: TGTGCCAGCAGCCACCCATCAGGGGGCGCTGAAAAACTGTTTTTT; cdr3_aa: CASSHPSGGAEKLFF; j_call: TRBJ1-4; clone_size: many; d_call: TRBD1; v_call: TRBV6-5
cdr3_nt: TGTGCCAGCAGCTTAGGTCCCGTAGACATCTACAATGAGCAGTTCTTC; cdr3_aa: CASSLGPVDIYNEQFF; j_call: TRBJ2-1; clone_size: many; d_call: NA; v_call: TRBV7-9
cdr3_nt: TGCAGTGCCCAGGAGGGGGACACTGAAGCTTTCTTT; cdr3_aa: CSAQEGDTEAFF; j_call: TRBJ1-1; clone_size: few; d_call: NA; v_call: TRBV20-1
cdr3_nt: TGCAGTGCTGAGGAGGGAGGGACAGGGAAAGAGACCCAGTACTTC; cdr3_aa: CSAEEGGTGKETQYF; j_call: TRBJ2-5; clone_size: many; d_call: TRBD1; v_call: TRBV20-1
cdr3_nt: TGTGCCATCAGTGAGAGGGGTAACTATGGCTACACCTTC; cdr3_aa: CAISERGNYGYTF; j_call: TRBJ1-2; clone_size: NA; d_call: NA; v_call: TRBV10-3
cdr3_nt: TGTGCCAGCAGCTTTTTGCAGGAAGAAGCTTTCTTT; cdr3_aa: CASSFLQEEAFF; j_call: TRBJ1-1; clone_size: many; d_call: NA; v_call: TRBV5-6
cdr3_nt: TGCAGTGCTAGAGATACGACAGGGGGCCCATTCTTCCGTCACACCTTC; cdr3_aa: CSARDTTGGPFFRHTF; j_call: TRBJ1-2; clone_size: many; d_call: TRBD1; v_call: TRBV20-1
cdr3_nt: TGCGCCAGCAGCCTATTGATGAGGGTCAACAATGAGCAGTTCTTC; cdr3_aa: CASSLLMRVNNEQFF; j_call: TRBJ2-1; clone_size: many; d_call: NA; v_call: TRBV4-3
cdr3_nt: TGCGCCAGCAGCTTGGTCACGGGGCCGCCGGACATTCAGTACTTC; cdr3_aa: CASSLVTGPPDIQYF; j_call: TRBJ2-4; clone_size: many; d_call: NA; v_call: TRBV5-1
cdr3_nt: TGTGCCAGCAGTTTAGACGTAGCGGGAGCAAGGAAGGCTTTC; cdr3_aa: CASSLDVAGARKAF; j_call: TRBJ2-1; clone_size: few; d_call: TRBD2; v_call: TRBV27
cdr3_nt: TGTGCCAGCAGCGTAGCTGTCGGGAGAGCGAATGAGCAGTTCTTC; cdr3_aa: CASSVAVGRANEQFF; j_call: TRBJ2-1; clone_size: few; d_call: NA; v_call: TRBV9
cdr3_nt: TGTGCCAGCAGTTTCCTCTACTACGAGCAGTACTTC; cdr3_aa: CASSFLYYEQYF; j_call: TRBJ2-7; clone_size: many; d_call: NA; v_call: TRBV28
cdr3_nt: TGCAGCGTGGAGAGGGGATTCAACACTGAAGCTTTCTTT; cdr3_aa: CSVERGFNTEAFF; j_call: TRBJ1-1; clone_size: many; d_call: NA; v_call: TRBV29-1
cdr3_nt: TGCAGTGCTAGAGATTCCCATAAAGTTAACTACGAGCAGTACTTC; cdr3_aa: CSARDSHKVNYEQYF; j_call: TRBJ2-7; clone_size: many; d_call: NA; v_call: TRBV20-1
cdr3_nt: TGCGCCAGCAGCAGGGACGTTTGGAATTCACCCCTCCACTTT; cdr3_aa: CASSRDVWNSPLHF; j_call: TRBJ1-6; clone_size: few; d_call: NA; v_call: TRBV5-1
cdr3_nt: TGTGCCATCAGTGAGGGTGGCACTGAAGCTTTCTTT; cdr3_aa: CAISEGGTEAFF; j_call: TRBJ1-1; clone_size: many; d_call: NA; v_call: TRBV10-3
cdr3_nt: TGTGCCAGCAGCTCCAGAGTACGGGAGGGGGGGGAGACCCAGTACTTC; cdr3_aa: CASSSRVREGGETQYF; j_call: TRBJ2-5; clone_size: few; d_call: TRBD2; v_call: TRBV7-2
cdr3_nt: TGTGCCAGTAGGGGGGGTCCCCCTACGCAGTATTTT; cdr3_aa: CASRGGPPTQYF; j_call: TRBJ2-3; clone_size: few; d_call: NA; v_call: TRBV19
cdr3_nt: TGTGCCAGCTTAAGGACGTCTCGAGGGAACACTGAAGCTTTCTTT; cdr3_aa: CASLRTSRGNTEAFF; j_call: TRBJ1-1; clone_size: many; d_call: NA; v_call: TRBV18
cdr3_nt: TGTGCCAGCAGCCCCTGGAGGGGTACGGGGAAGCAGTACTTC; cdr3_aa: CASSPWRGTGKQYF; j_call: TRBJ2-7; clone_size: NA; d_call: NA; v_call: TRBV7-2
cdr3_nt: TGTGCCAGCAGCGCCGGAGCAGGGGCGGCTGGAGACGAGCAGTACTTC; cdr3_aa: CASSAGAGAAGDEQYF; j_call: TRBJ2-7; clone_size: few; d_call: NA; v_call: TRBV7-9
cdr3_nt: TGTGCCAGCAGCTTGGGCAGGGCTGGAAACACCATATATTTT; cdr3_aa: CASSLGRAGNTIYF; j_call: TRBJ1-3; clone_size: NA; d_call: NA; v_call: TRBV7-9
cdr3_nt: TGCAGTGCTAGCGGGAGCTCCTACAATGAGCAGTTCTTC; cdr3_aa: CSASGSSYNEQFF; j_call: TRBJ2-1; clone_size: many; d_call: NA; v_call: TRBV20-1
cdr3_nt: TGCAGCGTTGAAAGCACTAGCGGGAGAACGCAGTATTTT; cdr3_aa: CSVESTSGRTQYF; j_call: TRBJ2-3; clone_size: NA; d_call: TRBD2; v_call: TRBV29-1
cdr3_nt: TGTGCCAGCAGCTCATGGACAGGGGGGGACTATGGCTACACCTTC; cdr3_aa: CASSSWTGGDYGYTF; j_call: TRBJ1-2; clone_size: many; d_call: TRBD1; v_call: TRBV3-1
cdr3_nt: TGTGCCAGCAGCCCACAGGGAGTGAGGGGGTATGAGCAGTTCTTC; cdr3_aa: CASSPQGVRGYEQFF; j_call: TRBJ2-1; clone_size: NA; d_call: NA; v_call: TRBV9
cdr3_nt: TGTGCCAGCAGCAGAGGGACTAGCGGTGGCTCCTACAATGAGCAGTTCTTC; cdr3_aa: CASSRGTSGGSYNEQFF; j_call: TRBJ2-1; clone_size: many; d_call: TRBD2; v_call: TRBV7-9
cdr3_nt: TGTGCCTGGGACAGGGGAGGCGAGCAGTACTTC; cdr3_aa: CAWDRGGEQYF; j_call: TRBJ2-7; clone_size: many; d_call: TRBD1; v_call: TRBV30
cdr3_nt: TGCGCCAGCAGCCAAGACGGCGCGGGAGTTACGAATGAGCAGTTCTTC; cdr3_aa: CASSQDGAGVTNEQFF; j_call: TRBJ2-1; clone_size: NA; d_call: TRBD2; v_call: TRBV4-3
cdr3_nt: TGTGCCAGCAGCACCGGGACAGGGGATCAAGAGACCCAGTACTTC; cdr3_aa: CASSTGTGDQETQYF; j_call: TRBJ2-5; clone_size: NA; d_call: TRBD1; v_call: TRBV12-3/TRBV12-4
cdr3_nt: TGCAGTGCGAGGACAGGCCGAGGCTACGAGCAGTACTTC; cdr3_aa: CSARTGRGYEQYF; j_call: TRBJ2-7; clone_size: many; d_call: TRBD1; v_call: TRBV20-1
cdr3_nt: TGTGCCAGCAGCGTCAGGGGGATTAGCACAGATACGCAGTATTTT; cdr3_aa: CASSVRGISTDTQYF; j_call: TRBJ2-3; clone_size: many; d_call: TRBD1; v_call: TRBV9
cdr3_nt: TGTGCCAGCAGCCAAGATGCGGGACCGAACACTGAAGCTTTCTTT; cdr3_aa: CASSQDAGPNTEAFF; j_call: TRBJ1-1; clone_size: many; d_call: NA; v_call: TRBV14
cdr3_nt: TGTGCCAGCTCACCAAGGCGTCAGGCGAACACTGAAGCTTTCTTT; cdr3_aa: CASSPRRQANTEAFF; j_call: TRBJ1-1; clone_size: NA; d_call: NA; v_call: TRBV18
cdr3_nt: TGTGCCAGCAGCTTAGGAGGGGATTTAAACACCATATATTTT; cdr3_aa: CASSLGGDLNTIYF; j_call: TRBJ1-3; clone_size: many; d_call: NA; v_call: TRBV7-8
cdr3_nt: TGCGCCAGCAGCTCGTCAGGGTGGGAATACAATGAGCAGTTCTTC; cdr3_aa: CASSSSGWEYNEQFF; j_call: TRBJ2-1; clone_size: many; d_call: NA; v_call: TRBV5-1
cdr3_nt: TGCAGTGCTAGACCAGGGGGAGGAAGCACAGATACGCAGTATTTT; cdr3_aa: CSARPGGGSTDTQYF; j_call: TRBJ2-3; clone_size: few; d_call: NA; v_call: TRBV20-1
cdr3_nt: TGTGCCAGCAGTTTAACGGGACATATCAATCAGCCCCAGCATTTT; cdr3_aa: CASSLTGHINQPQHF; j_call: TRBJ1-5; clone_size: few; d_call: NA; v_call: TRBV27